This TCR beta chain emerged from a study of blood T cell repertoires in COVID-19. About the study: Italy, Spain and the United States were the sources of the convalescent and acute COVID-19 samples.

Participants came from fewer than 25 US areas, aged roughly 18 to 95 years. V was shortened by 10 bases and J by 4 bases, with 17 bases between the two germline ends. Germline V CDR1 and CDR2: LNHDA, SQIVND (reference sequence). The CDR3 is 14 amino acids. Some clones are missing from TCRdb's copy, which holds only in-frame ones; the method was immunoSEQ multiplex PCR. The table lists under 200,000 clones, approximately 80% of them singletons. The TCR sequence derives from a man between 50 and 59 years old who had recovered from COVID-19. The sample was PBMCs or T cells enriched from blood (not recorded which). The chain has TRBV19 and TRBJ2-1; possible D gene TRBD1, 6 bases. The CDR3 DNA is TGTGCCACTTTAGGGACACCCAAATACAATGAGCAGTTCTTC. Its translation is CATLGTPKYNEQFF.